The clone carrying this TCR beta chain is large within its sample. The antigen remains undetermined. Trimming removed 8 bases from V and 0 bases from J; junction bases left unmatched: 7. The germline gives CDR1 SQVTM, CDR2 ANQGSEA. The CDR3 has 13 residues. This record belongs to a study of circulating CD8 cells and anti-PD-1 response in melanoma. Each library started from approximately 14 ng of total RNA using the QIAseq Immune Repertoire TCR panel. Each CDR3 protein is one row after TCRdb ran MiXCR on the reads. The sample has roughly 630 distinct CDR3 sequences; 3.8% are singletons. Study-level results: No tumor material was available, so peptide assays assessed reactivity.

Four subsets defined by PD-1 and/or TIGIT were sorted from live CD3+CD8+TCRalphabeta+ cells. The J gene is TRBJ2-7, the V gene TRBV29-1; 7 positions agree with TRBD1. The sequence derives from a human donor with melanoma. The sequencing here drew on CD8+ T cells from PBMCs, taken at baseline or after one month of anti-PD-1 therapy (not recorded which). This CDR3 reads CSITGTVSYEQYF. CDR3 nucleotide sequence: TGCAGCATAACCGGGACAGTCTCCTACGAGCAGTACTTC.